This T cell receptor beta chain came from a study of response to subunit inactivated influenza vaccine. Via MiXCR, TCRdb re-called the RT-PCR reads, giving one row per CDR3 protein. The data show about 540,000 distinct CDR3 sequences, approximately 22% seen once. Germline values: CDR1 SGHTA, CDR2 FQGNSA. The CDR3 length is 15 residues. With 6 bases removed from V and 2 bases from J, the gap between germline ends came to 15 bases. This same sample was also taken into another study, of T cells expressing NK-cell markers. That paper notes: Generation of TCR beta cDNA was performed by 5'RACE template switching incorporating UMIs. HCMV seropositivity characterized most of the eight sequenced donors, and seronegativity one.

The rearrangement joins TRBV7-2 to TRBJ2-3; a possible D gene is TRBD2 (5 bases). The specimen comprised CD4+ T cells sorted from PBMCs, sampled about 13 days after vaccination. The sequence derives from a man aged 45-65 years who received an inactivated influenza vaccine. In nucleotides, the CDR3 is TGTGCCAGCAGTCGAATGGGCGGGTTCACAGATACGCAGTATTTT. Encoded protein: CASSRMGGFTDTQYF. The variable domain in full, with the rest retrieved from reference TRBV7-2 and TRBJ2-3, is GAGVSQSPSNKVTEKGKDVELRCDPISGHTALYWYRQSLGQGLEFLIYFQGNSAPDKSGLPSDRFSAERTGGSVSTLTIQRTQQEDSAVYLCASSRMGGFTDTQYFGPGTRLTVL.